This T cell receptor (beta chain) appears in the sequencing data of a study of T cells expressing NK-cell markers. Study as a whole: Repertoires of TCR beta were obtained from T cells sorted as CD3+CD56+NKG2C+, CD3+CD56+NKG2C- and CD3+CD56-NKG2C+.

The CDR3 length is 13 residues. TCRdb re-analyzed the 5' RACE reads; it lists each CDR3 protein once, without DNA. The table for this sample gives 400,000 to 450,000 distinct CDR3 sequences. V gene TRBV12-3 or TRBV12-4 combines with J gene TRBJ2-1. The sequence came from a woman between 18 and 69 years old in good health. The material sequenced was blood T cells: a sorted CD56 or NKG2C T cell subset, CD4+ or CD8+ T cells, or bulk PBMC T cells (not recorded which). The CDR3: CASILLAHNEQFF.